This T cell receptor beta chain was obtained from a study of T cell repertoires in cytomegalovirus infection. Study-level information: Both a matching HLA type and CMV infection were indicated by public TCR beta signatures.

Study-wide points: CMV carriers having the relevant HLA were flagged by cumulative public TCR beta family frequency. Ex vivo responses were dominated by HLA-C-restricted CMV-specific TCR beta clonotypes.

Germline V gives CDR1 SGHTA, CDR2 FQGNSA. The CDR3 sequence is 13 residues long. V was cut by 1 base and J by 5 bases, with 8 bases left in between. From the reads, TCRdb called clonotypes with MiXCR, one entry per CDR3 protein. This sample has about 260,000 distinct CDR3 sequences, with approximately 15% found just once. This clonotype was detected a few times. Its specificity is not known. This TCR derives from a human donor in good health (CMV status not recorded). Some clones in this sample may be carry-over from other donors' samples. The chain carries TRBV7-2 and TRBJ1-2, with D possibly matching TRBD1 (5 bases). The sample consisted of PBMCs. CDR3 in DNA: TGTGCCAGCAGCTTAGGACAGCAGTATGGCTACACCTTC. Its translation: CASSLGQQYGYTF.